A single sample is the source of the 16 T cell receptor beta chains below, sequenced in a study of identical twins (dated by TCRdb to 2016 to 2018). Preparation of the library involved 5' RACE. The instrument was an Illumina HiSeq 2000. The public reads were quality trimmed at Q25 with fastp and then assembled into clones with MiXCR by TCRdb, keeping productive beta chains. Rows merge per CDR3 protein into single entries with the most common DNA and genes. This sample gives around 690,000 distinct CDR3 sequences in total; roughly 20% of them show up just once. The ten largest clones represent 4.3% of the sample. These data were also reused for a study on T cells expressing NK-cell markers.

The specimen was PBMCs. Receptor source: a woman younger than 35 in good health.

The chain recombines TRBV5-1 with TRBJ2-2, with D hard to call. The CDR3 runs 16 residues. Per germline, CDR1 SGHRS and CDR2 YFSETQ. Trimming shortened V by 1 base and J by 0 bases, and 10 bases separated the two germline ends. The DNA for the CDR3 is TGCGCCAGCAGCTTGTATATCCCGACGAACACCGGGGAGCTGTTTTTT. This sequence encodes CASSLYIPTNTGELFF.

This clonotype has more than one count but fewer than ten. V is TRBV20-1 and J is TRBJ2-7, with 8 bases aligning to TRBD1. This CDR3 has 12 residues. The germline gives CDR1 DFQATT, CDR2 SNEGSKA (reference sequence). The V segment lost 6 bases and the J segment 4 bases; nucleotides outside the gene matches: 5. The CDR3 is CSAKRQGYEQYF. Here the CDR3 DNA reads TGCAGTGCCAAAAGACAGGGGTACGAGCAGTACTTC.

On this clonotype itself: The junction does not match germline at one end; this may be a read error. This chain connects TRBV3-1 to TRBJ2-1; possibly TRBD1 for D (6 bases). CDR1 is LGHDT, CDR2 YNNKEL, per germline (reference sequence). There are 17 residues in the CDR3. The CDR3 loop is CATSKEVAWGPGSEQFF. The CDR3 coding sequence is TGTGCCACCAGCAAGGAGGTAGCTTGGGGGCCTGGTAGTGAGCAGTTCTTC.

This clonotype was seen only a few times. This chain joins TRBV5-1 and TRBJ2-3; D is undetermined. Germline loops: CDR1 SGHRS, CDR2 YFSETQ. The CDR3 loop spans 14 amino acids. The V gene lost 0 bases and the J gene lost 2 bases, with 7 bases spanning the gap. CDR3 in amino acids: CASSLDIPTDTQYF. The CDR3 coding sequence is TGCGCCAGCAGCTTGGACATCCCCACAGATACGCAGTATTTT.

V and J are TRBV6-1 and TRBJ2-2; D uncertain. CDR1 and CDR2 (germline): MNHNS, SASEGT. V was cut by 5 bases and J by 0 bases, with 10 bases left in between. The CDR3 has 15 residues. Written as DNA, the CDR3 is TGTGCCAGCAGTCCAGCCCGCGCGAACACCGGGGAGCTGTTTTTT. Translated: CASSPARANTGELFF.

The CDR3, as DNA: TGTGCCAGCAGCTTAGCAGGGGTAGGCGCTTTCTTT. It translates to CASSLAGVGAFF. The V gene is TRBV7-9, the J gene TRBJ1-1; tentative D call: TRBD1 (5 bases). CDR1 and CDR2 from the germline V gene are SEHNR and FQNEAQ (reference sequence). The CDR3 is made up of 12 amino acids. V was cut by 0 bases and J by 11 bases, with 10 bases left in between. The full variable domain, in which reference TRBV7-9 and TRBJ1-1 provide the parts outside the CDR3, is DTGVSQNPRHKITKRGQNVTFRCDPISEHNRLYWYRQTLGQGPEFLTYFQNEAQLEKSRLLSDRFSAERPKGSFSTLEIQRTEQGDSAMYLCASSLAGVGAFFGQGTRLTVV.

The gene calls are TRBV5-1 and TRBJ2-5; tentative D call: TRBD1 (5 bases). Germline CDR1 is SGHRS and CDR2 is YFSETQ. With 2 bases removed from V and 1 base from J, the gap between germline ends came to 15 bases. The CDR3 totals 16 residues. The CDR3, as DNA: TGCGCCAGCAGCTTAAATGGCTGGGGCATCCAAGAGACCCAGTACTTC. Encoded protein: CASSLNGWGIQETQYF.

The rearrangement links TRBV7-2 to TRBJ2-3, with TRBD2 matching 7 bases. The CDR3 spans 15 residues. Germline trimming cut 4 bases from V and 6 bases from J; bases unmatched to any gene: 10. Per germline, CDR1 SGHTA and CDR2 FQGNSA. CDR3 DNA sequence: TGTGCCAGCAGCTCGTCGGGGAGGGGAGGGGATACGCAGTATTTT. Residues: CASSSSGRGGDTQYF.

This clonotype showed up many times. The rearrangement links TRBV29-1 to TRBJ1-4; 7 nucleotides align to TRBD1. This CDR3 contains 12 residues. Trimming removed 4 bases from V and 7 bases from J; junction bases left unmatched: 3. In germline, CDR1 is SQVTM, CDR2 ANQGSEA. Written as DNA, the CDR3 is TGCAGCGTTGGGGACAGAAGTGAAAAACTGTTTTTT. It translates to CSVGDRSEKLFF.

The V call is TRBV29-1, the J call TRBJ2-5; possibly TRBD1 or TRBD2 for D (5 bases each). V was pared by 8 bases and J by 5 bases, with 15 bases between. The CDR3 spans 12 residues. Germline CDR1 SQVTM, CDR2 ANQGSEA. CDR3 loop: CSSLGDRETQYF. CDR3 sequence (DNA): TGCAGCTCACTGGGGGATAGGGAGACCCAGTACTTC.

This clonotype has a handful of counts. V is TRBV12-3 or TRBV12-4 and J is TRBJ2-3; the D gene could be TRBD1 or TRBD2 (5 bases each). The CDR3 totals 15 residues. Trimming stripped 8 bases from V and 2 bases from J, with 17 bases between. The CDR3 loop reads CASSLRGSYTDTQYF. The CDR3 bases are TGTGCCAGCTCCCTCCGGGGCAGTTACACAGATACGCAGTATTTT.

This clonotype was found a few times. The chain couples TRBV5-6 to TRBJ2-2, with TRBD2 matching 10 bases. Germline CDR1 reads SGHDT; CDR2 reads YYEEEE. This CDR3 spans 16 amino acids. V shed 0 bases and J 1 base; nucleotides not matched to a gene: 0. CDR3 amino acids: CASSLGLAGNTGELFF. As DNA, the CDR3 is TGTGCCAGCAGCTTGGGACTAGCGGGGAACACCGGGGAGCTGTTTTTT.

This clonotype was detected only a few times. V gene TRBV27 combines with J gene TRBJ2-6; TRBD1 agrees at 7 bases. The V gene end was trimmed by 0 bases and the J gene end by 2 bases; junction bases not matched to a gene: 7. CDR3 length: 18 residues. Germline CDR1 reads MNHEY; CDR2 reads SMNVEV (reference sequence). CDR3 loop: CASSLSPGGTTGANVLTF. CDR3 nucleotide sequence: TGTGCCAGCAGTTTATCTCCAGGGGGTACGACTGGGGCCAACGTCCTGACTTTC.

The CDR3 loop is CACSGGAYEQYF. As DNA, the CDR3 is TGTGCCTGCTCGGGCGGAGCCTACGAGCAGTACTTC. V usage is TRBV6-1 and J usage is TRBJ2-7; D not resolved. Trimming stripped 11 bases from V and 2 bases from J, with 13 bases between. The CDR3 sequence is 12 residues long. Looked up from germline, CDR1 is MNHNS and CDR2 is SASEGT.

This clonotype was recorded many times. This sequence joins TRBV10-3 and TRBJ2-1; TRBD1 matches 7 bases. Per germline, CDR1 ENHRY and CDR2 SYGVKD. Trimming cost V 11 bases and J 5 bases; bases outside gene matches: 12. This CDR3 has 14 amino acids. This chain's CDR3 is CAVTGQTRNNEQFF. CDR3 DNA: TGTGCCGTAACGGGACAGACACGAAACAATGAGCAGTTCTTC.

The gene calls are TRBV6-1 and TRBJ1-1, with D hard to call. The V end was cut by 5 bases, the J end by 0 bases, with 7 bases between. This CDR3 is built from 13 residues. Per germline, CDR1 MNHNS and CDR2 SASEGT. This CDR3 is CASSRSLNTEAFF. DNA of the CDR3: TGTGCCAGCAGTCGGAGCCTGAACACTGAAGCTTTCTTT.